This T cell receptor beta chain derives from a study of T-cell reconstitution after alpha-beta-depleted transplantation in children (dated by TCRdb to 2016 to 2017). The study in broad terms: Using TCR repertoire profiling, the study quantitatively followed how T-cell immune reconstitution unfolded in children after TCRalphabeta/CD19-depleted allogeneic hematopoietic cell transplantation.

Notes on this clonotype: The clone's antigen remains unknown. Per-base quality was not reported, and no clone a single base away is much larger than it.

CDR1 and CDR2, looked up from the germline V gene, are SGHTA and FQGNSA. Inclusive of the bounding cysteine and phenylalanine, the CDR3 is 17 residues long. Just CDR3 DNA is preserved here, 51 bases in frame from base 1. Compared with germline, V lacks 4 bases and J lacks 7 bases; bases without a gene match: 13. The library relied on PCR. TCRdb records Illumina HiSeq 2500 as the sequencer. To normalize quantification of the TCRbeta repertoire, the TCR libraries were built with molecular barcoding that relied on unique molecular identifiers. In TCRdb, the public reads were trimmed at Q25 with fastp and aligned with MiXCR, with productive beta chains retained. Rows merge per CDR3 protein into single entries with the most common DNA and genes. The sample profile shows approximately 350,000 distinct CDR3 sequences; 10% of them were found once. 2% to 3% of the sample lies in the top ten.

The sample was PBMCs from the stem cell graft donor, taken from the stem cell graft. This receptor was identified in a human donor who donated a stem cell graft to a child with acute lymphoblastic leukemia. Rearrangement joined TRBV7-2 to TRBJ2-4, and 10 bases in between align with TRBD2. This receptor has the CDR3 CASSSLRFGLADNIQYF. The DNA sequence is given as TGTGCCAGCAGCTCCCTTCGGTTTGGACTAGCGGACAACATTCAGTACTTC.